Listed below are T cell receptor beta chains from one sample, sequenced in a study of T cell repertoires in cytomegalovirus infection. Each CDR3 protein is one row after TCRdb ran MiXCR on the reads. The data show roughly 860,000 distinct CDR3 sequences, about 31% seen once. No cognate antigen is known for these TCRs. The input for sequencing was cultured CD8+ T cells from PBMCs, taken from culture after CMV antigen stimulation. The source is a human donor in good health (CMV status not recorded). Some clones in this sample may be carry-over from other donors' samples. Both conserved end residues are part of each CDR3.

CDR3aa	len	v_gene	j_gene
CASSPRTGGSLETQYF	16	TRBV7-9	TRBJ2-5
CASSRSAVDEQFF	13	TRBV3-1	TRBJ2-1
CATRTQVTMNTEAFF	15	TRBV7-9	TRBJ1-1
CASSLGWRSADRVNYGYTF	19	TRBV12-3/TRBV12-4	TRBJ1-2
CASSSKQDRRTDTQYF	16	TRBV5-1	TRBJ2-3
CATSALDRGKDTQYF	15	TRBV24-1	TRBJ2-3
CASSLVAIRDNSYNEQFF	18	TRBV5-6	TRBJ2-1
CASSWPDRDFTEAFF	15	TRBV7-9	TRBJ1-1
CSAVDREDSEAFF	13	TRBV20-1	TRBJ1-1
CASSQDLGQPYGYTF	15	TRBV3-1	TRBJ1-2
CSAMGAGYEQYF	12	TRBV29-1	TRBJ2-7
CATSGGGGRGTDTQYF	16	TRBV24-1	TRBJ2-3
CASRPGQRQPQHF	13	TRBV27	TRBJ1-5
CASSHGTGRNNEQFF	15	TRBV4-1	TRBJ2-1
CASSLGTDSYNSPLHF	16	TRBV7-2	TRBJ1-6
CASSTQGANVEAFF	14	TRBV7-2	TRBJ1-1
CASSLAGTTFTDTQYF	16	TRBV28	TRBJ2-3
CASSELGGGTNYGYTF	16	TRBV6-1	TRBJ1-2
CASSQEGQIGEKLFF	15	TRBV14	TRBJ1-4
CASSEDFSSYNEQFF	15	TRBV6-1	TRBJ2-1
CASQPGIFNEQFF	13	TRBV27	TRBJ2-1
CASSLDGGETQYF	13	TRBV11-3	TRBJ2-5
CASSLDTGGWGYTF	14	TRBV12-3/TRBV12-4	TRBJ1-2
CASKDRGYPEQYF	13	TRBV19	TRBJ2-7
CASRVTNYGYTF	12	TRBV6-6	TRBJ1-2
CASSVGGKGRTEAFF	15	TRBV9	TRBJ1-1
CASSEALRGTGANVLTF	17	TRBV2	TRBJ2-6
CATSSGRGTNYGYTF	15	TRBV15	TRBJ1-2
CASSSPGHSEEEAFF	15	TRBV27	TRBJ1-1